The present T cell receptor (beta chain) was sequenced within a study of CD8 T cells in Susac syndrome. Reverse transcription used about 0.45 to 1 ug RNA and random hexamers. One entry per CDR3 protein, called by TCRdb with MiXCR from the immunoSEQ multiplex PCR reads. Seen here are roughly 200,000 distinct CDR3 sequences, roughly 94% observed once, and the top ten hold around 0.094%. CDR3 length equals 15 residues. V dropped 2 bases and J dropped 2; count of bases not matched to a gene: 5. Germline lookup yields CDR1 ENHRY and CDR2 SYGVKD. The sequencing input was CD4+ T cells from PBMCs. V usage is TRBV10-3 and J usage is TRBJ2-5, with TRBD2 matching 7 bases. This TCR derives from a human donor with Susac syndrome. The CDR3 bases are TGTGCCATCAGTGAGAGCGGGGTTACTCAAGAGACCCAGTACTTC. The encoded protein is CAISESGVTQETQYF.